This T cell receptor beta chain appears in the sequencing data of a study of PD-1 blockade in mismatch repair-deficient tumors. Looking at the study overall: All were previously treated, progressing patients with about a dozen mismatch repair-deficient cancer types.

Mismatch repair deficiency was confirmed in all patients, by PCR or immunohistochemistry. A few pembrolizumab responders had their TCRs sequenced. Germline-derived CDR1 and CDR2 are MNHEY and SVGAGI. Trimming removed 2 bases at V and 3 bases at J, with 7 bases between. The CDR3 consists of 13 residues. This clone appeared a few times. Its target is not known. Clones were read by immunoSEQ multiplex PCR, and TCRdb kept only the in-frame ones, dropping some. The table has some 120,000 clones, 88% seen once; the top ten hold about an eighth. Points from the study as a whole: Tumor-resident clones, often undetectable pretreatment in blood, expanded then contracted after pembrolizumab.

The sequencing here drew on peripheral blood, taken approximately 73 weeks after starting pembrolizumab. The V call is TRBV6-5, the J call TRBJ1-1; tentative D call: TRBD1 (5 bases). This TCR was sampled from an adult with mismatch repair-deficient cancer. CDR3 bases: TGTGCCAGCAGTTACCGGGGCGACACTGAAGCTTTCTTT. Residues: CASSYRGDTEAFF.